This TCR beta chain was recorded in a study of blood T cell repertoires in COVID-19. Study context: Specimens from acute and convalescent COVID-19 originated in the United States, Italy and Spain. PBMCs, B-cell-depleted T cells, or T cells provided the cDNA or gDNA that made up the material.

The method was immunoSEQ multiplex PCR; TCRdb's version includes in-frame clones alone and lacks a portion of them. The repertoire includes roughly 410,000 clones, approximately 88% of them detected once, and around 1.2% sits in the top ten. Trimming stripped 0 bases from V and 10 bases from J, with 22 bases between. The germline gives CDR1 SGDLS, CDR2 YYNGEE. The CDR3 runs 16 residues. This TCR was sampled from a man in his forties or fifties with acute or convalescent COVID-19. The sequencing sample was made of peripheral blood. The V and J genes are TRBV9 and TRBJ1-1; D is possibly TRBD1 (6 bases). The CDR3 bases are TGTGCCAGCAGCGTAGGGATTGGGGCAGGGGCCCAAAGAGCTTTCTTT. Translation: CASSVGIGAGAQRAFF.